A single sample gave rise to the 20 T cell receptor beta chains below, sequenced in a study of blood T cells in healthy people across ages. For the second PCR, which ran for about 6 to 12 cycles, a sample-barcoded 5' primer and a J-beta primer mix were used. A single record per CDR3 protein comes from TCRdb applying MiXCR to the 5' RACE reads. The profile covers fewer than 700,000 distinct CDR3 sequences, with around 50% appearing a single time and around 23% taken by the ten largest. The sequenced sample was blood. These receptors originate from a man older than 75 in good health.

A single count supports this clonotype. The rearrangement links TRBV10-3 to TRBJ2-3; D possibly uses TRBD1 or TRBD2 (5 bases each). Between the trimmed V and J ends, which lost 8 bases and 0 bases, there was a span of 15 bases. Germline CDR1 is ENHRY and CDR2 is SYGVKD. The CDR3 has 15 amino acids. CDR3 DNA sequence: TGTGCCATCTCCGGGGCTAGCCCCAGCACAGATACGCAGTATTTT. It yields the protein CAISGASPSTDTQYF.

This clonotype was detected once. CDR3 in amino acids: CSARGGLAGGPNTDTQYF. In DNA form, the CDR3 reads TGCAGTGCTAGAGGGGGGCTAGCGGGGGGGCCTAACACAGATACGCAGTATTTT. This chain uses TRBV20-1 with TRBJ2-3; 12 nucleotides align to TRBD2. Germline trimming cut 1 base from V and 2 bases from J; bases unmatched to any gene: 10. This CDR3 region has 18 residues. CDR1 DFQATT and CDR2 SNEGSKA come from the germline V gene (reference sequence).

This sequence joins TRBV10-3 and TRBJ2-5, with D possibly being TRBD2 (5 bases). CDR1 and CDR2 from the germline V gene are ENHRY and SYGVKD. The CDR3 loop spans 18 amino acids. Between the trimmed V and J ends, which lost 0 bases and 9 bases, there was a span of 26 bases. The CDR3, as DNA: TGTGCCATCAGTGAGTCGAATCAGCGCCTAATCCGATCCGGGGCCCAGTACTTC. Encoded protein: CAISESNQRLIRSGAQYF.

This chain links TRBV15 with TRBJ2-4; no clear D. Matching the DNA end better, TRBJ2-5 makes the J call doubtful. Germline V lookup: CDR1 LNHNV, CDR2 YYDKDF (reference sequence). The CDR3 extends over 15 amino acids. CDR3 coding DNA: TGTGCCACCAGCAGAGATAGTGGGCTAGAAGAGACCCAGTACTTC. Encoded protein: CATSRDSGLEETQYF.

This clonotype was counted only a few times. The V call is TRBV3-1, the J call TRBJ2-1; weak D call: TRBD2 (6 bases). Germline V gene lookup returns CDR1 LGHDT and CDR2 YNNKEL (reference sequence). Trimming shortened V by 4 bases and J by 9 bases, and 25 bases separated the two germline ends. CDR3 size: 17 residues. The CDR3 DNA follows: TGTGCCAGCAGCCTTCCCCCGCTAGGGAAGCGAGCGGGTGAGCAGTTCTTC. As protein: CASSLPPLGKRAGEQFF.

J is TRBJ2-1 and V is TRBV14; 10 bases are a match to TRBD2. Germline CDR1 and CDR2: SGHDN and FVKESK. V trimming: 3 bases; J trimming: 3 bases; junction bases outside the gene matches: 5. CDR3 length: 16 residues. This CDR3 is CASSQNSGRIYNEQFF. CDR3 DNA: TGTGCCAGCAGCCAGAATAGCGGGAGGATCTACAATGAGCAGTTCTTC.

CDR3 residues: CALRTGGNTEAFF. The CDR3 DNA follows: TGTGCCCTTCGGACAGGGGGCAACACTGAAGCTTTCTTT. V is TRBV2 and J is TRBJ1-1, with 11 bases aligning to TRBD1. V lost 11 bases to trimming and J lost 2 bases; unmatched junction nucleotides: 4. Looked up from germline, CDR1 is SNHLY and CDR2 is FYNNEI. The CDR3 totals 13 residues.

In this sample, this clonotype turned up a few times. The chain combines TRBV20-1 with TRBJ2-1; 16 bases fit TRBD2. The germline gives CDR1 DFQATT, CDR2 SNEGSKA (reference sequence). The CDR3 extends over 14 amino acids. The V gene end was trimmed by 5 bases and the J gene end by 10 bases; junction bases not matched to a gene: 5. CDR3 bases: TGCAGTGCTGGCAGGGGACTAGCGGGGGGGGAGCAGTTCTTC. Translated: CSAGRGLAGGEQFF.

The CDR3 protein is CASSWEGDYGYTF. The CDR3 DNA reads TGCGCCAGCAGCTGGGAGGGAGACTATGGCTACACCTTC. The chain couples TRBV5-1 to TRBJ1-2; D gene uncertain. CDR1 is SGHRS and CDR2 is YFSETQ in the germline V gene. Trimming took off 3 bases at V and 3 bases at J, with 9 bases between the two ends. The CDR3 has 13 residues. Full variable domain (remainder filled in from reference TRBV5-1 and TRBJ1-2): KAGVTQTPRYLIKTRGQQVTLSCSPISGHRSVSWYQQTPGQGLQFLFEYFSETQRNKGNFPGRFSGRQFSNSRSEMNVSTLELGDSALYLCASSWEGDYGYTFGSGTRLTVV.

In this sample, this clonotype turned up a few times. The chain employs TRBV9 and TRBJ1-4; unclear D gene. CDR1 and CDR2 from the germline V gene are SGDLS and YYNGEE. The ends were cut back, 0 bases at V and 3 bases at J, with 12 bases in the middle. The length of the CDR3 is 16 residues. CDR3 nucleotide sequence: TGTGCCAGCAGCGTAGCCCCTCGGAAAGCTAATGAAAAACTGTTTTTT. Its protein product is CASSVAPRKANEKLFF.

Details on this clonotype: A much larger clonotype is one base distant, so this may be a read error. The V call is TRBV6-5, the J call TRBJ2-1, with 9 bases identical to TRBD1. The germline gives CDR1 MNHEY, CDR2 SVGAGI. This CDR3 has 15 amino acids. The trim removed 0 bases at V and 10 bases at J, leaving 7 bases unmatched. The CDR3 DNA reads as TGTGCCAGCAGTTACTCCGGGACAGGGCTCTACGAGCAGTTCTTC. Encoded protein: CASSYSGTGLYEQFF.

The V call is TRBV27, the J call TRBJ2-5, with TRBD1 identical over 10 bases. The CDR3 spans 14 residues. The V gene's germline CDR1 is MNHEY and CDR2 SMNVEV (reference sequence). V lost 5 bases to trimming and J lost 5 bases; unmatched junction nucleotides: 5. CDR3 coding DNA: TGTGCCAGCAGTGAGACAGGGGGCCGGGAGACCCAGTACTTC. Its protein product is CASSETGGRETQYF.

The chain links TRBV28 to TRBJ2-4; 10 nucleotides line up with TRBD2. The end of the DNA aligns better with TRBJ2-7, so the J call may be wrong. There are 16 residues in the CDR3. Germline values: CDR1 MDHEN, CDR2 SYDVKM. The CDR3 DNA reads as TGTGCCAGCAGTTTAATGGGACTAGCGAGTAACTACGAGCAGTACTTC. Translated: CASSLMGLASNYEQYF.

Concerning this clonotype itself: The germline gene is not matched at one end of the junction; a read error may be the cause. The chain has TRBV3-1 and TRBJ1-3; D is perhaps TRBD1 (6 bases). The CDR3 is 13 amino acids. Per the germline V gene, CDR1 is LGHDT and CDR2 is YNNKEL (reference sequence). This CDR3 is CVSSWTEGNTVYF. CDR3 sequence (DNA): TGTGTCAGCAGTTGGACAGAGGGAAACACCGTATATTTT. The full variable domain, with the rest looked up from reference TRBV3-1 and TRBJ1-3, is DTAVSQTPKYLVTQMGNDKSIKCEQNLGHDTMYWYKQDSKKFLKIMFSYNNKELIINETVPNRFSPKSPDKAHLNLHINSLELGDSAVYFCVSSWTEGNTVYFGEGSWLTVV.

This clonotype turned up a few times. This chain links TRBV4-2 with TRBJ2-5; TRBD2 matches 12 bases. CDR3 length: 16 residues. Trimming removed 4 bases from V and 1 base from J; junction bases left unmatched: 4. CDR1 and CDR2 from the germline V gene are LGHNA and YNFKEQ. The CDR3 loop reads CASSRTGLAGQETQYF. The CDR3, as DNA: TGTGCCAGCAGCCGTACGGGACTAGCGGGCCAAGAGACCCAGTACTTC.

The chain combines TRBV6-5 with TRBJ2-1, with D unresolved. Germline assignment: CDR1 MNHEY and CDR2 SVGAGI. The length of the CDR3 is 13 residues. V lost 5 bases, J lost 5 bases, and 10 bases lay in between. DNA for the CDR3: TGTGCCAGCAGTGACGAGCGCCACAATGAGCAGTTCTTC. Translation gives CASSDERHNEQFF.

The J gene is TRBJ1-5, the V gene TRBV5-6; D gene uncertain. V was trimmed by 2 bases and J by 0 bases, leaving 9 bases between them. The CDR3 sequence is 15 residues long. Looked up from germline, CDR1 is SGHDT and CDR2 is YYEEEE. CDR3 DNA: TGTGCCAGCAGCTTAGGCATACCTAGCAATCAGCCCCAGCATTTT. Its translation is CASSLGIPSNQPQHF.

The J gene is TRBJ2-7, the V gene TRBV7-2; 7 bases fit TRBD2. J lost 1 base, V lost 1 base, and 4 bases had no gene match. The CDR3 length is 15 residues. Germline V CDR1 and CDR2: SGHTA, FQGNSA. The CDR3 nucleotides are TGTGCCAGCAGCTTAGTAACTAGCGTTTCCTACGAGCAGTACTTC. It is translated as CASSLVTSVSYEQYF.

This clonotype was seen a single time. J is TRBJ1-6 and V is TRBV5-1; TRBD1 agrees at 9 bases. The CDR3 loop spans 15 amino acids. Germline-derived CDR1 and CDR2 are SGHRS and YFSETQ. V trimming: 0 bases; J trimming: 10 bases; junction bases outside the gene matches: 5. For the CDR3, the DNA is TGCGCCAGCAGCTTGGGGACAGGGGAATGGTCACCCCTCCACTTT. Translation: CASSLGTGEWSPLHF.

The V gene is TRBV12-3 or TRBV12-4, the J gene TRBJ2-1; 11 bases fit TRBD2. V was pared by 6 bases and J by 4 bases, with 5 bases of the junction left unmatched. This CDR3 spans 15 amino acids. The CDR3 DNA reads as TGTGCCAGCAGGACGGGACTAGCGGCATACAATGAGCAGTTCTTC. Translation: CASRTGLAAYNEQFF.